The present entry profiles one TCR beta chain with its context. This CDR3 has 15 amino acids. Germline CDR1 and CDR2: DFQATT and SNEGSKA (reference sequence). V lost 0 bases and J lost 0, with 11 bases in between. Authors' analysis steps: From about 20,000 to 690,000 TCRs were found per sample, with a median of approximately 96,000. From the RACE reads, TCRdb called clonotypes with MiXCR, one entry per CDR3 protein. TCRdb, rather than the study authors, made the V and J calls. In the table there are around 250,000 distinct CDR3 sequences, over 8% of which are singletons. Specified time point: pre-sensitization, week 0. Treatment: therapeutic diphenylcyclopropenone sensitization with weekly scalp DPC. Blood draws preceded each patch test application. The study drew its donors from alopecia patients who were 18 to 70 years old and suitable for DPC. These data belong to a study of human T cells and chemical hapten exposure.

The chain combines TRBV20-1 with TRBJ1-1, with a weak D call TRBD1 (5 bases). Sequencing used whole blood, obtained in connection with sensitization to the hapten diphenylcyclopropenone (DPC). This receptor was identified in a woman in her 40s with alopecia areata. Some clones in this sample may be carry-over from other donors' samples. As DNA, the CDR3 is TGCAGTGCTAGAGATCAGGGACGTATGAACACTGAAGCTTTCTTT. Its translation is CSARDQGRMNTEAFF.